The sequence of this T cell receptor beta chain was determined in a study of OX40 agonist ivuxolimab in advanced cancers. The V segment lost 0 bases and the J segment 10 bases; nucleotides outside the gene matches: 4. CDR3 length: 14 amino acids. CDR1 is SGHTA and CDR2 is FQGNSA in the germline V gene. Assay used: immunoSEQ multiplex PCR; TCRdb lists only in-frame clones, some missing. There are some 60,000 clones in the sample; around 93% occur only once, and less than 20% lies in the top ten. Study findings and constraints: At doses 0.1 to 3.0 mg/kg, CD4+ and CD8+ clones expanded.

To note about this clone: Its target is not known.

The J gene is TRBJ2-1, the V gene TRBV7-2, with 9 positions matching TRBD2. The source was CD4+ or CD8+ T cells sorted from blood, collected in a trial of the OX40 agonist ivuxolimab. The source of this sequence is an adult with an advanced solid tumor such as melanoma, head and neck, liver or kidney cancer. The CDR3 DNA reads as TGTGCCAGCAGCTTAGCGTTAGCGGGAGACGAGCAGTTCTTC. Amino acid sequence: CASSLALAGDEQFF.